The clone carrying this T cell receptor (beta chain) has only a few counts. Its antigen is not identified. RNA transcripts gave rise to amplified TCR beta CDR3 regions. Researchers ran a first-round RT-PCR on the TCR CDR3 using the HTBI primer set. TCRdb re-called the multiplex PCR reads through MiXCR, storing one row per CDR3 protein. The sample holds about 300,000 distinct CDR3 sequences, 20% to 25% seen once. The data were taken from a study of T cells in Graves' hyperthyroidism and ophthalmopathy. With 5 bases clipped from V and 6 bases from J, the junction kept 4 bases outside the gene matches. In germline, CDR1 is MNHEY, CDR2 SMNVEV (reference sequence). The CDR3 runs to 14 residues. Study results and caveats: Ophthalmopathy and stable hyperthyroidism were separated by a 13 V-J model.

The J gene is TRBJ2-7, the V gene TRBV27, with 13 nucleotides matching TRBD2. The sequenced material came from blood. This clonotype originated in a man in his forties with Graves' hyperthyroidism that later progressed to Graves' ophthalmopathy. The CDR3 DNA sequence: TGTGCCAGCAGTCGCACTAGCGGGAGGGTCGAGCAGTACTTC. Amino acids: CASSRTSGRVEQYF.